A single T cell receptor (beta chain) is shown here with its context. Only in-frame clones appear in the TCRdb table, and some are missing; sequencing was by immunoSEQ multiplex PCR. The table records around 2.3 million clones, around 95% of them present only once. These data are taken from a study of shared clonotypes between healthy human individuals. Per germline, CDR1 SGHRS and CDR2 YFSETQ. J lost 5 bases, V lost 0 bases, and 14 bases had no gene match. The CDR3 runs 17 residues. The source material was naive CD4+ T cells sorted from blood. Subset meaning: CD45RA+ positively selected. The rearrangement links TRBV5-1 to TRBJ2-7; 7 bases match TRBD1. This clonotype was sampled from a man between 18 and 35 years old in good health. The CDR3, as DNA: TGCGCCAGCAGCTTGGTGGGAATAGACAGGGCTAGTGACGAGCAGTACTTC. Translation: CASSLVGIDRASDEQYF.